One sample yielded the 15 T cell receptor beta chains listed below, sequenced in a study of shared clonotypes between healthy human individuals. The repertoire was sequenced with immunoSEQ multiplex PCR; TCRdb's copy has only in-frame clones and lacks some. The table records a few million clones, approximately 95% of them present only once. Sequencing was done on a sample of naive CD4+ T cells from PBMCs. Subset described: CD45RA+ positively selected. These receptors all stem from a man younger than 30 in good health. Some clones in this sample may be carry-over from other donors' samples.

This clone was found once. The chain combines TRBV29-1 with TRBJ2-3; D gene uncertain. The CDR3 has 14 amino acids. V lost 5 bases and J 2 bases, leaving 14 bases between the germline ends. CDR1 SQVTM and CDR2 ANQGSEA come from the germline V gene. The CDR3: CSVRLRAPTDTQYF. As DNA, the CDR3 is TGCAGCGTTCGACTTCGGGCGCCCACAGATACGCAGTATTTT.

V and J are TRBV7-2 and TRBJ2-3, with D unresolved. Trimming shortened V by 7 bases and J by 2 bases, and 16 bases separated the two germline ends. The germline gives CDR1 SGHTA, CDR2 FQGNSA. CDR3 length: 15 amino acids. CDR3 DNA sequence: TGTGCCAGCACCATTATACAGCAATTCACAGATACGCAGTATTTT. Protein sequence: CASTIIQQFTDTQYF. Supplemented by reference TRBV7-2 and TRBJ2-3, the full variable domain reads GAGVSQSPSNKVTEKGKDVELRCDPISGHTALYWYRQSLGQGLEFLIYFQGNSAPDKSGLPSDRFSAERTGGSVSTLTIQRTQQEDSAVYLCASTIIQQFTDTQYFGPGTRLTVL.

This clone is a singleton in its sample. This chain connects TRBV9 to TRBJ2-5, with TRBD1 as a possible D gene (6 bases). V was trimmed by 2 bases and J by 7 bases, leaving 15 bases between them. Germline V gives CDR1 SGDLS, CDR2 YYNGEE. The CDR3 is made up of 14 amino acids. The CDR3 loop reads CASSVTGLGWTQYF. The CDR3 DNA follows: TGTGCCAGCAGCGTGACAGGCCTGGGCTGGACCCAGTACTTC.

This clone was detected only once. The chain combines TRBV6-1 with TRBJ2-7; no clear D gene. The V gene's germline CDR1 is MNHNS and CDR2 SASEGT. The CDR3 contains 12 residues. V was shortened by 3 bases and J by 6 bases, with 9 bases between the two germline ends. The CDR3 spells CASSEGNFEQYF. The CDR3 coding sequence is TGTGCCAGCAGTGAGGGAAACTTCGAGCAGTACTTC.

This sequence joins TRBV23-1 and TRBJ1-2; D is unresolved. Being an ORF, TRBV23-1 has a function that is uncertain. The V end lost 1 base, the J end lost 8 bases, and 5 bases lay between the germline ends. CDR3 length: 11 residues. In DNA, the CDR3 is TGCGCCAGCAGTCAATTTCGGGGCTACACCTTC. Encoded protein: CASSQFRGYTF.

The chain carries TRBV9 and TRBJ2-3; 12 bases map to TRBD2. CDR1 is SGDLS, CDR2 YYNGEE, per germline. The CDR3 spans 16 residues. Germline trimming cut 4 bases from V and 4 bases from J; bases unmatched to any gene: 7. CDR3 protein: CASSSPGLAGSDTQYF. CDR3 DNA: TGTGCCAGCAGCTCACCGGGACTAGCGGGTTCAGATACGCAGTATTTT.

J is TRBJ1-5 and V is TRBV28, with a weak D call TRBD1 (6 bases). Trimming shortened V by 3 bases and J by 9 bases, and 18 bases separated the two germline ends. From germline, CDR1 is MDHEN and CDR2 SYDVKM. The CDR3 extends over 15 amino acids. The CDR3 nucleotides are TGTGCCAGCAGTTTTGAGACAGGCCTAATCAGGCCCCAGCATTTT. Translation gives CASSFETGLIRPQHF.

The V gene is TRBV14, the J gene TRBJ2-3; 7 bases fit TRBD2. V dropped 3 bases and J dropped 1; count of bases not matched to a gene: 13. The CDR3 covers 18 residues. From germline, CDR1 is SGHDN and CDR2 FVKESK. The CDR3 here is CASSHNRGSPLGTDTQYF. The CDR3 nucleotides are TGTGCCAGCAGCCATAATCGCGGGAGTCCCCTAGGCACAGATACGCAGTATTTT.

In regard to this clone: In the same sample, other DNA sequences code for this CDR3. The CDR3 region is CASSHRDRGYEQYF. The CDR3, as DNA: TGTGCCAGCAGCCACCGGGACAGGGGTTACGAGCAGTACTTC. The chain links TRBV5-6 to TRBJ2-7; 10 bases are a match to TRBD1. This CDR3 has 14 residues. With 4 bases clipped from V and 4 bases from J, the junction kept 5 bases outside the gene matches. The germline V gene encodes CDR1 SGHDT and CDR2 YYEEEE.

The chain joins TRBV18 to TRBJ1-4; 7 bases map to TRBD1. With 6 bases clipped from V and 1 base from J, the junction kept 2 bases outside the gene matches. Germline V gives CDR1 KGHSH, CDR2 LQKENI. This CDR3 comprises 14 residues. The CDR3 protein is CASSRDRTNEKLFF. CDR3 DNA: TGTGCCAGCTCCAGGGACAGAACTAATGAAAAACTGTTTTTT.

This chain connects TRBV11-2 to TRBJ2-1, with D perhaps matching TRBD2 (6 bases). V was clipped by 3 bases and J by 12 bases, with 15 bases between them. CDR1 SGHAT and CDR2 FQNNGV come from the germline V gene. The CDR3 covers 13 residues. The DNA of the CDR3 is TGTGCCAGCAGCTTGACTAGACTCAAGGGGCAGTTCTTC. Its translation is CASSLTRLKGQFF.

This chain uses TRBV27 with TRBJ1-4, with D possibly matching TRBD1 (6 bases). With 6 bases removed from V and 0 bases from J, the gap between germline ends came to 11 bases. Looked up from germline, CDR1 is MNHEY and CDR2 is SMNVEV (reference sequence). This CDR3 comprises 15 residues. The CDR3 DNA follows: TGTGCCAGCAGCCCCAGGGGTTCAACTAATGAAAAACTGTTTTTT. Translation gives CASSPRGSTNEKLFF. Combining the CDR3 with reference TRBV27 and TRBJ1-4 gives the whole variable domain EAQVTQNPRYLITVTGKKLTVTCSQNMNHEYMSWYRQDPGLGLRQIYYSMNVEVTDKGDVPEGYKVSRKEKRNFPLILESPSPNQTSLYFCASSPRGSTNEKLFFGSGTQLSVL.

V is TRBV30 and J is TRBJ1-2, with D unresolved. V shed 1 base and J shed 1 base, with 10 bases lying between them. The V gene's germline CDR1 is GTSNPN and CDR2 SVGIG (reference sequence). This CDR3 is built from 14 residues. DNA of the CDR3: TGTGCCTGGAGTGACCTCGGGATTAACTATGGCTACACCTTC. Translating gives CAWSDLGINYGYTF.

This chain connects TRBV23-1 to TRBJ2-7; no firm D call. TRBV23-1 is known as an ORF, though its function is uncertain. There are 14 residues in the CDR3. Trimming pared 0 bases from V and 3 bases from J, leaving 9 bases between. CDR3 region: CASSQSIPGYEQYF. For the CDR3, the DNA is TGCGCCAGCAGTCAATCGATTCCGGGCTACGAGCAGTACTTC.

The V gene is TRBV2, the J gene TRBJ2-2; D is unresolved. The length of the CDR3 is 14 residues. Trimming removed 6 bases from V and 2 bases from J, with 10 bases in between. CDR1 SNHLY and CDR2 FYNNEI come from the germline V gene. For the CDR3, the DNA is TGTGCCAGCAGATCCTTAGTCAACACCGGGGAGCTGTTTTTT. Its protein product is CASRSLVNTGELFF.